The 20 T cell receptor beta chains presented below share a single source sample, sequenced in a study of human T cells and chemical hapten exposure. TCRdb reanalysed the RACE reads using MiXCR and keeps one entry per CDR3 protein. The table records about 15,000 distinct CDR3 sequences, about 17% of them present only once. Time point given: patch test 1, 2 weeks after DPC sensitization. Indicated treatment: therapeutic diphenylcyclopropenone sensitization with weekly scalp DPC. This specimen was whole blood, taken in connection with sensitization to the hapten diphenylcyclopropenone (DPC). The receptors derive from a woman aged 30 to 39 with alopecia areata. Some clones in this sample may be carry-over from other donors' samples.

The rearrangement links TRBV29-1 to TRBJ1-1; TRBD1 might be the D (5 bases). The CDR3 spans 12 residues. The germline V and J ends were trimmed by 7 bases and 1 base, with 10 bases remaining between them. Germline V gene sequence: CDR1 SQVTM, CDR2 ANQGSEA. CDR3 in DNA: TGCAGCGCCACAACAGGGAACACTGAAGCTTTCTTT. Translated, it gives CSATTGNTEAFF.

This clonotype was detected ten times or more. V and J are TRBV20-1 and TRBJ2-1; TRBD2 matches 12 bases. J gave up 1 base and V 1 base, and 8 bases lay outside the gene matches. The CDR3 has 18 residues. Germline V gene data show CDR1 as DFQATT and CDR2 as SNEGSKA (reference sequence). The CDR3 reads CSARGFTSGGNSYNEQFF. The CDR3 DNA reads as TGCAGTGCTAGAGGGTTCACTAGCGGGGGGAATTCCTACAATGAGCAGTTCTTC.

This chain uses TRBV28 with TRBJ1-2; D not resolved. Germline V gene data show CDR1 as MDHEN and CDR2 as SYDVKM. Trimming took off 7 bases at V and 1 base at J, with 7 bases between the two ends. CDR3 size: 12 residues. In nucleotides, the CDR3 is TGTGCCAGCAAAATACTTAACTATGGCTACACCTTC. As protein: CASKILNYGYTF.

In this sample, this clonotype turned up many times. The chain employs TRBV12-3 or TRBV12-4 and TRBJ2-7; TRBD1 is a possible D gene (5 bases). Deletions cut 6 bases from V and 4 bases from J, with 16 bases between. The CDR3 is 14 amino acids. CDR3 loop: CASSIAGWGYEQYV. The CDR3 DNA reads TGTGCCAGCAGCATAGCAGGGTGGGGATACGAGCAGTACGTC.

This clonotype came up a few times. This chain uses TRBV29-1 with TRBJ2-5; 8 bases fit TRBD1. The CDR3 spans 13 residues. V shed 8 bases, J shed 4 bases, and the junction held 9 bases outside the gene matches. Germline assignment: CDR1 SQVTM and CDR2 ANQGSEA. CDR3 amino acids: CSIDRGEGETQYF. The CDR3 DNA reads as TGCAGCATCGACAGGGGAGAGGGAGAGACCCAGTACTTC.

This clonotype is deemed medium-sized. The rearrangement links TRBV10-3 to TRBJ2-3; 10 bases line up with TRBD2. The CDR3 has 15 amino acids. Trimming removed 8 bases from V and 6 bases from J; junction bases left unmatched: 11. Germline-derived CDR1 and CDR2 are ENHRY and SYGVKD. CDR3 in amino acids: CAIGLAGAGSDTQYF. CDR3 bases: TGTGCCATCGGGCTAGCGGGAGCGGGCTCCGATACGCAGTATTTT.

This clonotype has ten or more counts. The V and J genes are TRBV7-9 and TRBJ2-1; D call uncertain. V lost 5 bases, J lost 6 bases, and 17 bases lay in between. The germline gives CDR1 SEHNR, CDR2 FQNEAQ (reference sequence). This CDR3 has 15 residues. DNA of the CDR3: TGTGCCAGCAGCCTCTCCGAGGCTTCTGGCAATGAGCAGTTCTTC. Encoded protein: CASSLSEASGNEQFF.

This clonotype was seen ten or more times. The chain links TRBV29-1 to TRBJ2-1, with 10 nucleotides matching TRBD2. This CDR3 has 14 amino acids. V dropped 7 bases and J dropped 7; count of bases not matched to a gene: 10. Germline CDR1 SQVTM, CDR2 ANQGSEA. For the CDR3, the DNA is TGCAGCGGAAGGCTAGCGGGAGTTTGGAATGAGCAGTTCTTC. The encoded protein is CSGRLAGVWNEQFF.

This clonotype has more than one count but fewer than ten. The V call is TRBV27, the J call TRBJ2-7; D is ambiguous. In germline, CDR1 is MNHEY, CDR2 SMNVEV (reference sequence). Deletions cut 2 bases from V and 4 bases from J, with 12 bases between. The CDR3 has 14 residues. This CDR3 reads CASSLRTEAYEQYF. For the CDR3, the DNA is TGTGCCAGCAGTTTACGGACCGAGGCGTACGAGCAGTACTTC.

This clonotype was recorded many times. The chain recombines TRBV12-3 or TRBV12-4 with TRBJ1-3, with a weak D call TRBD1 (6 bases). Trimming removed 6 bases from V and 2 bases from J, with 11 bases in between. The CDR3 has 14 residues. CDR3 in amino acids: CASSQGGTGNTIYF. The DNA of the CDR3 is TGTGCCAGCAGCCAAGGGGGAACTGGAAACACCATATATTTT.

This clonotype was detected only a few times. CDR3 bases: TGTGCCAGCAGTTTGGGACCGCCCGGGGAGCTGTTTTTT. This gives the protein CASSLGPPGELFF. The V gene is TRBV28, the J gene TRBJ2-2, with D possibly called TRBD1 or TRBD2 (5 bases each). The CDR3 spans 13 residues. CDR1 and CDR2 from the germline V gene are MDHEN and SYDVKM. V shed 3 bases and J shed 6 bases, with 8 bases lying between them.

There are many counts of this clonotype. The rearrangement links TRBV2 to TRBJ2-2, with a possible D match to TRBD1 (6 bases). The CDR3 spans 13 residues. Per the germline V gene, CDR1 is SNHLY and CDR2 is FYNNEI. The V end was cut by 7 bases, the J end by 6 bases, with 12 bases between. DNA of the CDR3: TGTGCCAGCAAACTCCAGGGGCCCGGGGAGCTGTTTTTT. Encoded protein: CASKLQGPGELFF.

This clonotype is termed medium-sized. The chain employs TRBV3-1 and TRBJ1-1; D is ambiguous. The germline V and J ends were trimmed by 3 bases and 5 bases, with 19 bases remaining between them. The CDR3 covers 16 residues. The germline gives CDR1 LGHDT, CDR2 YNNKEL (reference sequence). CDR3 protein: CASSHDPPSLRTEAFF. The CDR3 region has the DNA TGTGCCAGCAGCCACGACCCCCCTAGCCTAAGGACTGAAGCTTTCTTT.

In its sample, this clonotype was seen many times. The V gene is TRBV6-2 or TRBV6-3, the J gene TRBJ2-1, with unresolved D. The germline V and J ends were trimmed by 2 bases and 7 bases, with 12 bases remaining between them. The CDR3 runs 14 residues. CDR1 MNHEY and CDR2 SVGEGT come from the germline V gene. The CDR3 reads CASSYISRVNEQFF. Here the CDR3 DNA reads TGTGCCAGCAGTTACATTTCTAGAGTGAATGAGCAGTTCTTC.

Sample share makes this clonotype medium-sized. This chain connects TRBV18 to TRBJ1-2; D uncertain. The V and J ends lost 2 bases and 0 bases respectively, with 10 bases between them. This CDR3 contains 15 residues. The germline V gene encodes CDR1 KGHSH and CDR2 LQKENI. CDR3 nucleotide sequence: TGTGCCAGCTCACCATTACAGACCTCTAACTATGGCTACACCTTC. It specifies CASSPLQTSNYGYTF. The entire variable domain, with the rest obtained from reference TRBV18 and TRBJ1-2, is as follows: NAGVMQNPRHLVRRRGQEARLRCSPMKGHSHVYWYRQLPEEGLKFMVYLQKENIIDESGMPKERFSAEFPKEGPSILRIQQVVRGDSAAYFCASSPLQTSNYGYTFGSGTRLTVV.

This clonotype showed up many times. The rearrangement joins TRBV20-1 to TRBJ1-2, with D possibly being TRBD1 (6 bases). CDR3 size: 13 residues. CDR1 is DFQATT, CDR2 SNEGSKA, per germline (reference sequence). The germline V and J ends were trimmed by 7 bases and 0 bases, with 12 bases remaining between them. CDR3 loop: CSVNWGPNYGYTF. DNA of the CDR3: TGCAGTGTCAATTGGGGGCCTAACTATGGCTACACCTTC.

This clonotype has just a few counts. The rearrangement links TRBV11-3 to TRBJ2-7; 7 bases align to TRBD2. With 0 bases clipped from V and 4 bases from J, the junction kept 3 bases outside the gene matches. The CDR3 totals 14 residues. The germline V gene encodes CDR1 SGHNT and CDR2 YENEEA. The CDR3 DNA reads TGTGCCAGCAGCTTAGACGGGACTACTTACGAGCAGTACTTC. This translates into CASSLDGTTYEQYF.

In its sample, this clonotype ranks as medium-sized. This chain connects TRBV5-4 to TRBJ2-2, with D tentatively TRBD1 (6 bases). The CDR3 covers 14 residues. V dropped 4 bases and J dropped 3 bases, with 10 bases sitting between them. CDR1 is SGHNT and CDR2 is YYREEE in the germline V gene (reference sequence). As DNA, the CDR3 is TGTGCCAGCAGCCCGGGACATCACACCGGGGAGCTGTTTTTT. This encodes CASSPGHHTGELFF.

The V gene is TRBV10-2, the J gene TRBJ2-5; 8 bases are shared with TRBD1. Germline values: CDR1 WSHSY, CDR2 SAAADI. This CDR3 is built from 17 residues. V trimming: 2 bases; J trimming: 5 bases; junction bases outside the gene matches: 13. CDR3 DNA: TGCGCCAGCAGTGAGCTGCCATCCCAGGGGGCTCGGGAGACCCAGTACTTC. Translation gives CASSELPSQGARETQYF.

This clonotype was detected only a few times. This chain links TRBV3-1 with TRBJ1-6; no reliable D call. The CDR3 consists of 15 residues. CDR1 is LGHDT, CDR2 YNNKEL, per germline (reference sequence). V gave up 4 bases and J gave up 8 bases, with 15 bases separating them. CDR3 sequence (DNA): TGTGCCAGCAGCCGGGGAACTCGACTCGATTCACCCCTCCACTTT. The encoded protein is CASSRGTRLDSPLHF.